The 27 T cell receptor beta chains given below trace back to one sample, sequenced in a study of naive and memory T cell subsets. Amplification of ligated cDNA took four PCR rounds with SP2 and nested alpha and beta constant primers. TCRdb fed the 5' RACE reads into MiXCR, producing one record per CDR3 protein. The table shows roughly 30,000 distinct CDR3 sequences, with approximately 15% occurring only once. TCR cDNA received a 3' ligated oligonucleotide that carried a UMI. The origin of the receptors is a female donor in good health.

This rearrangement joins TRBV13 to TRBJ1-1, with D hard to call. Trimming took 4 bases from V and 0 from J, leaving 18 bases between them. This CDR3 comprises 17 residues. Germline assignment: CDR1 PRHDT and CDR2 FYEKMQ (reference sequence). Written as DNA, the CDR3 is TGTGCCAGCAGCTCTAACCTCCTGACAACCATGAACACTGAAGCTTTCTTT. It translates to CASSSNLLTTMNTEAFF.

This clonotype was found many times. The chain carries TRBV2 and TRBJ2-2; weak D call: TRBD1 (5 bases). The CDR3 loop spans 14 amino acids. V dropped 7 bases and J dropped 1 base, with 10 bases sitting between them. The germline V gene encodes CDR1 SNHLY and CDR2 FYNNEI. CDR3 loop: CASKGTGNTGELFF. The CDR3 DNA reads as TGTGCCAGCAAAGGAACAGGGAACACCGGGGAGCTGTTTTTT.

This clonotype was seen only a few times. V is TRBV5-5 and J is TRBJ2-6; D not resolved. The CDR3 length is 15 residues. Germline CDR1 reads SGHKS; CDR2 reads YYEKEE (reference sequence). V shed 1 base and J shed 0 bases, with 5 bases lying between them. The CDR3 loop reads CASSLLVSGANVLTF. The DNA for the CDR3 is TGTGCCAGCAGCTTGTTAGTCTCTGGGGCCAACGTCCTGACTTTC. Full variable domain (rest looked up from reference TRBV5-5 and TRBJ2-6): DAGVTQSPTHLIKTRGQQVTLRCSPISGHKSVSWYQQVLGQGPQFIFQYYEKEERGRGNFPDRFSARQFPNYSSELNVNALLLGDSALYLCASSLLVSGANVLTFGAGSRLTVL.

CDR3 residues: CASSQDRGGDTGELFF. In DNA, the CDR3 is TGTGCCAGCAGCCAAGATAGAGGGGGCGACACCGGGGAGCTGTTTTTT. The rearrangement uses TRBV4-2 and TRBJ2-2; 7 positions agree with TRBD1. The CDR3 is made up of 16 amino acids. CDR1 LGHNA and CDR2 YNFKEQ come from the germline V gene. After removal of 0 bases from V and 3 bases from J, the junction contained 4 bases not matched to a gene.

This clonotype is medium-sized (0.01 to 0.1%) within its sample. The chain is built from TRBV7-2 and TRBJ2-3, with 7 bases lining up with TRBD2. Germline CDR1 reads SGHTA; CDR2 reads FQGNSA. With 1 base clipped from V and 0 bases from J, the junction kept 10 bases outside the gene matches. The CDR3 totals 18 residues. The CDR3 region is CASSLVGLAAISTDTQYF. The DNA for the CDR3 is TGTGCCAGCAGCTTAGTAGGGCTAGCGGCCATTAGCACAGATACGCAGTATTTT.

The chain joins TRBV6-5 to TRBJ2-7; tentative D call: TRBD1 (5 bases). CDR1 and CDR2 from the germline V gene are MNHEY and SVGAGI. This CDR3 has 16 amino acids. The V gene lost 5 bases and the J gene lost 2 bases, with 19 bases spanning the gap. CDR3 DNA: TGTGCCAGCAGTCGACGAGTCGACAGTAGTACCTACGAGCAGTACTTC. It is translated as CASSRRVDSSTYEQYF.

The V gene is TRBV28, the J gene TRBJ2-7; TRBD1 agrees at 8 bases. Germline CDR1 MDHEN, CDR2 SYDVKM. Unmatched junction bases numbered 8, after V lost 6 bases and J lost 4 bases. The CDR3 contains 14 residues. The CDR3 loop is CASSRRQGWYEQYF. The CDR3 DNA follows: TGTGCCAGCAGCCGAAGACAGGGGTGGTACGAGCAGTACTTC.

This clonotype ranks as medium-sized. The rearrangement links TRBV6-5 to TRBJ1-1; 8 nucleotides match TRBD1. V dropped 10 bases and J dropped 0; count of bases not matched to a gene: 13. From germline, CDR1 is MNHEY and CDR2 SVGAGI. The CDR3 extends over 16 amino acids. The CDR3 nucleotides read TGTGCCACCAGGGCTCGGACAGGGCCCATGAACACTGAAGCTTTCTTT. Residues: CATRARTGPMNTEAFF.

This rearrangement joins TRBV5-1 to TRBJ1-6; D is uncertain. The CDR3 is made up of 12 amino acids. Germline V gives CDR1 SGHRS, CDR2 YFSETQ. Trimming pared 5 bases from V and 10 bases from J, leaving 10 bases between. The CDR3 DNA reads as TGCGCCAGCAGAGACCCGAGCTCACCCCTCCACTTT. As protein: CASRDPSSPLHF.

The chain combines TRBV20-1 with TRBJ2-1; D possibly corresponds to TRBD2 (6 bases). V was trimmed by 7 bases and J by 6 bases, leaving 13 bases between them. This CDR3 region has 12 residues. The germline V gene has CDR1 DFQATT and CDR2 SNEGSKA (reference sequence). Written as DNA, the CDR3 is TGCAGTGGAGGAGGGCGGGGCAATGAGCAGTTCTTC. This sequence encodes CSGGGRGNEQFF.

This clonotype is medium-sized. The chain joins TRBV20-1 to TRBJ2-1; a weak D match, TRBD2 (6 bases). The CDR3 has 15 amino acids. The germline gives CDR1 DFQATT, CDR2 SNEGSKA (reference sequence). V lost 3 bases and J lost 4, with 16 bases in between. The CDR3 protein is CSARAYKTRYNEQFF. Written as DNA, the CDR3 is TGCAGTGCTAGGGCCTACAAGACTAGGTACAATGAGCAGTTCTTC.

The V and J genes are TRBV28 and TRBJ2-7; tentative D call: TRBD2 (5 bases). CDR3 length: 13 amino acids. Between the trimmed V and J ends, which lost 1 base and 3 bases, there was a span of 7 bases. Germline CDR1 reads MDHEN; CDR2 reads SYDVKM. For the CDR3, the DNA is TGTGCCAGCAGTTTATCGGGGTACTACGAGCAGTACTTC. This translates into CASSLSGYYEQYF.

By share, this clonotype counts as medium-sized. This chain connects TRBV20-1 to TRBJ1-5; D uncertain. The ends were cut back, 0 bases at V and 2 bases at J, with 17 bases in the middle. The CDR3 covers 17 residues. Germline CDR1 reads DFQATT; CDR2 reads SNEGSKA (reference sequence). The CDR3 loop is CSARDRDLGGGNQPQHF. The CDR3 bases are TGCAGTGCTAGAGATCGGGATCTCGGAGGTGGCAATCAGCCCCAGCATTTT.

This clonotype was seen ten or more times. The J gene is TRBJ1-1, the V gene TRBV7-8; perhaps TRBD1 as D (6 bases). The CDR3 loop spans 13 amino acids. Germline V gives CDR1 SGHVS, CDR2 FQNEAQ. The V end lost 5 bases, the J end lost 6 bases, and 13 bases lay between the germline ends. The CDR3 protein is CASSRGGLPEAFF. For the CDR3, the DNA is TGTGCCAGCAGCCGAGGGGGGCTTCCTGAAGCTTTCTTT.

In the case of this clonotype: A much larger clone differs by one base, so this may be a read error. This rearrangement joins TRBV29-1 to TRBJ2-1; D is perhaps TRBD2 (6 bases). The CDR3 totals 11 residues. Germline loops: CDR1 SQVTM, CDR2 ANQGSEA. In nucleotides, the CDR3 is TGCGGCGTGGGAGGTCTCAATGAGCAGTTCTTC. This gives the protein CGVGGLNEQFF.

The J gene is TRBJ2-2, the V gene TRBV25-1; the match to TRBD1 covers 7 bases. CDR3 length: 16 amino acids. Germline trimming cut 9 bases from V and 3 bases from J; bases unmatched to any gene: 13. Per germline, CDR1 MGHDK and CDR2 SYGVNS. This chain's CDR3 is CARSRADRRDTGELFF. CDR3 sequence (DNA): TGTGCCAGATCCAGAGCGGACAGGCGAGACACCGGGGAGCTGTTTTTT.

This clonotype has ten or more counts. CDR3 nucleotides: TGTGCCAGCAGTACTGATCAGGGGGCAAGACAGCCCCAGCATTTT. Protein sequence: CASSTDQGARQPQHF. This chain connects TRBV6-5 to TRBJ1-5, with 8 bases that match TRBD1. After removal of 5 bases from V and 7 bases from J, the junction contained 10 bases not matched to a gene. Germline-derived CDR1 and CDR2 are MNHEY and SVGAGI. The CDR3 covers 15 residues.

The chain couples TRBV14 to TRBJ2-7; D gene unclear. Trimming removed 4 bases at V and 4 bases at J, with 11 bases between. CDR1 SGHDN and CDR2 FVKESK come from the germline V gene. There are 13 residues in the CDR3. CDR3 coding DNA: TGTGCCAGCAGCCCCCAAATCGGGTACGAGCAGTACTTC. It translates to CASSPQIGYEQYF.

This clonotype was seen ten or more times. The chain employs TRBV20-1 and TRBJ2-5; TRBD1 is a possible D gene (5 bases). The CDR3 has 15 residues. Between the trimmed V and J ends, which lost 2 bases and 0 bases, there was a span of 13 bases. Germline CDR1 reads DFQATT; CDR2 reads SNEGSKA (reference sequence). The CDR3 region is CSARPRGHNQETQYF. DNA of the CDR3: TGCAGTGCTAGACCAAGGGGCCACAACCAAGAGACCCAGTACTTC.

The chain couples TRBV6-1 to TRBJ1-1, with D unclear. Germline CDR1 reads MNHNS; CDR2 reads SASEGT. V was shortened by 1 base and J by 0 bases, with 9 bases between the two germline ends. The CDR3 totals 15 residues. The CDR3 nucleotides are TGTGCCAGCAGTGAAGGAGAGGTCATGAACACTGAAGCTTTCTTT. Its protein product is CASSEGEVMNTEAFF.

This clonotype turned up a few times. This sequence joins TRBV29-1 and TRBJ1-2; D possibly corresponds to TRBD1 (6 bases). The CDR3 covers 13 residues. The germline CDR1 and CDR2 sequences are SQVTM and ANQGSEA. Trimming took off 3 bases at V and 6 bases at J, with 14 bases between the two ends. As DNA, the CDR3 is TGCAGCGTTGATGGGTATGCAGGGGATGGCTACACCTTC. This gives the protein CSVDGYAGDGYTF.

The genes are TRBV5-6 and TRBJ2-5; D may correspond to TRBD1 or TRBD2 (5 bases each). V was clipped by 4 bases and J by 7 bases, with 14 bases between them. The CDR3 extends over 13 amino acids. Germline V lookup: CDR1 SGHDT, CDR2 YYEEEE. CDR3 sequence reads: CASSDWGRGTQYF. CDR3 DNA sequence: TGTGCCAGCAGCGATTGGGGCCGGGGGACCCAGTACTTC.

There are a few counts of this clonotype. The chain has TRBV20-1 and TRBJ2-7; D gene unclear. This CDR3 region has 13 residues. Germline CDR1 and CDR2: DFQATT and SNEGSKA (reference sequence). V lost 8 bases and J lost 0, with 14 bases in between. The CDR3 reads CSPVGPLSYEQYF. The CDR3 DNA sequence: TGCAGTCCCGTCGGACCACTCTCCTACGAGCAGTACTTC.

This clonotype was seen more than once but under ten times. The CDR3 is CATKDNLNTEAFF. CDR3 nucleotide sequence: TGTGCCACAAAGGACAACCTGAACACTGAAGCTTTCTTT. The chain is built from TRBV27 and TRBJ1-1; D possibly corresponds to TRBD1 (5 bases). V was trimmed by 10 bases and J by 0 bases, leaving 12 bases between them. From germline, CDR1 is MNHEY and CDR2 SMNVEV (reference sequence). This CDR3 is 13 amino acids long.

This clonotype was detected ten times or more. The chain combines TRBV12-3 or TRBV12-4 with TRBJ1-4; D not certain. The CDR3 runs 15 residues. V lost 0 bases, J lost 8 bases, and 13 bases lay in between. In DNA form, the CDR3 reads TGTGCCAGCAGTTTAGCGGTTGGGGTTAGGGAAAAACTGTTTTTT. Its protein product is CASSLAVGVREKLFF.

This clonotype has only one observation. J is TRBJ1-1 and V is TRBV3-1; D unclear. The CDR3 contains 15 residues. Trimming removed 0 bases at V and 1 base at J, with 9 bases between. CDR1 and CDR2 (germline): LGHDT, YNNKEL (reference sequence). Here the CDR3 reads CASSQEQRRNTEAFF. CDR3 DNA sequence: TGTGCCAGCAGCCAAGAGCAGAGGAGGAACACTGAAGCTTTCTTT.

The chain recombines TRBV2 with TRBJ2-2; maybe TRBD2 (7 bases). With 3 bases removed from V and 5 bases from J, the gap between germline ends came to 22 bases. CDR1 is SNHLY and CDR2 is FYNNEI in the germline V gene. The CDR3 is made up of 18 amino acids. The CDR3 loop reads CASSEVTGRGSRTGELFF. The CDR3 nucleotides are TGTGCCAGCAGTGAGGTTACAGGGAGGGGGTCGCGGACCGGGGAGCTGTTTTTT.